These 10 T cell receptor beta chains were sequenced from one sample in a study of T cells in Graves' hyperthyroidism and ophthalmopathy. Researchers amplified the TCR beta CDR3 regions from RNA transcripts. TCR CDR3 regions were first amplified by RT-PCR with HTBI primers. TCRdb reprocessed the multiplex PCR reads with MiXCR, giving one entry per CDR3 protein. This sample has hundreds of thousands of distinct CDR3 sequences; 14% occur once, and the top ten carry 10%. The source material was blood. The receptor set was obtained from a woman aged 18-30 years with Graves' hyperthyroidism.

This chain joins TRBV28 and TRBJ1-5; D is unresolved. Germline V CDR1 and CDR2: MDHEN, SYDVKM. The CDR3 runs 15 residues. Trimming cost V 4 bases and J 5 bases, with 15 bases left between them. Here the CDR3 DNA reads TGTGCCAGCAGTTATGGGTTCGGTATCGATCAGCCCCAGCATTTT. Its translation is CASSYGFGIDQPQHF.

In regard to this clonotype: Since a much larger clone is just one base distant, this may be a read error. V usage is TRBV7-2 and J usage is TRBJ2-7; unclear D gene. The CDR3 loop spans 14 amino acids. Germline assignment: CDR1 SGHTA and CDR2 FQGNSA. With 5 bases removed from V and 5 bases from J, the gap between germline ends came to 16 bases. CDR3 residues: CASSPRHGSHEQYF. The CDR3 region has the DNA TGTGCCAGCAGCCCCCGACACGGATCCCACGAGCAGTACTTC.

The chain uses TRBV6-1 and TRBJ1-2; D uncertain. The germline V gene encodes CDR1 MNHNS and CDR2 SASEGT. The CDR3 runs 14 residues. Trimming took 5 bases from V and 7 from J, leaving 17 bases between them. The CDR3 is CASSLGTAPTGYTF. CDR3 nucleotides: TGTGCCAGCAGTCTGGGAACGGCCCCTACTGGCTACACCTTC.

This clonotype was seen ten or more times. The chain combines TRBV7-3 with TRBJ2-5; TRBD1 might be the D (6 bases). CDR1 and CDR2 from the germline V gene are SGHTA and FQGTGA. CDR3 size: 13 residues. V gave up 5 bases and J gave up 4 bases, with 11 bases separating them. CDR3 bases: TGTGCCAGCAGCCAGATGGGGGCAGAGACCCAGTACTTC. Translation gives CASSQMGAETQYF.

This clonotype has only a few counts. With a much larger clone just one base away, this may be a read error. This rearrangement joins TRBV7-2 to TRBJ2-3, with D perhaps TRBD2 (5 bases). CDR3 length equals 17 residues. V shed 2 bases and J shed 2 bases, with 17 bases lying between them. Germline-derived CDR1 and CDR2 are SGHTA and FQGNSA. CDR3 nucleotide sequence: TGTGCCAGCAGCTTAACGCGGGTAGCGCCCATCACAGATACGCAGTATTTT. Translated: CASSLTRVAPITDTQYF.

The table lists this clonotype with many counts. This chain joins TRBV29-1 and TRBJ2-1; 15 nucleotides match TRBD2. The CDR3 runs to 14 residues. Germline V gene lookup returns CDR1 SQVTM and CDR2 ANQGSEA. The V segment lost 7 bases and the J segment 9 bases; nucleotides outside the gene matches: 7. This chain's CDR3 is CSASGLAGGVEQFF. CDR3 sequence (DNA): TGCAGCGCCTCGGGACTAGCGGGAGGAGTTGAGCAGTTCTTC.

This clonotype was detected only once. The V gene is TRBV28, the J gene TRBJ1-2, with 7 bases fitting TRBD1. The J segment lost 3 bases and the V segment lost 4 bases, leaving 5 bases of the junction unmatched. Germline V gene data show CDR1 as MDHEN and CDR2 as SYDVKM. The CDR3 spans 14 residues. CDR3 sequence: CASSSHTGDYGYTF. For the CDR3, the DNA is TGTGCCAGCAGTTCCCATACAGGGGACTATGGCTACACCTTC.

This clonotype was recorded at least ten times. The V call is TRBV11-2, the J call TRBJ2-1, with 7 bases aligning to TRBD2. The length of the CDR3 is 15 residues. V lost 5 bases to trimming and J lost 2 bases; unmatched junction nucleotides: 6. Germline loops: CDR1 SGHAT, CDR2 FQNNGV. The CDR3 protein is CASSHPRGAYNEQFF. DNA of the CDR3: TGTGCCAGCAGCCACCCTCGGGGGGCCTACAATGAGCAGTTCTTC.

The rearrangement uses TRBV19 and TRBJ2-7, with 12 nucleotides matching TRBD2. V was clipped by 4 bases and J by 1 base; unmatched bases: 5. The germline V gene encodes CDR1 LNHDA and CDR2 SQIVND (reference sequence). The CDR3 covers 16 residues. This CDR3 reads CASSTATSGSSYEQYF. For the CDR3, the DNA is TGTGCCAGTAGTACCGCGACTAGCGGGAGTTCCTACGAGCAGTACTTC.

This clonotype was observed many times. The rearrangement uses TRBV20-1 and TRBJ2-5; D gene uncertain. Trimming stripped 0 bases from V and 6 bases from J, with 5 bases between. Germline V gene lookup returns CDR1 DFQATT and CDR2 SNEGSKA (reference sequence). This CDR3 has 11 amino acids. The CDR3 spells CSARDLKTQYF. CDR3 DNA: TGCAGTGCTAGAGATCTGAAGACCCAGTACTTC.